Shown below are 31 T cell receptor beta chains from a single sample sequenced in a study of cytomegalovirus exposure and HLA in healthy donors. PCR amplification relied on 60 Vbeta primers (plus 13 Jbeta primers). Profiling relied on immunoSEQ multiplex PCR, and the TCRdb table lists in-frame clones only, not all of them. The repertoire holds a few hundred thousand clones, with more than 60% as singletons. The sequencing sample was made of PBMCs. Receptors originate from a girl aged 2 to 10 in good health and CMV-seronegative.

The chain has TRBV19 and TRBJ1-2, with a possible D match to TRBD1 (5 bases). The CDR3 runs to 11 residues. V was pared by 5 bases and J by 4 bases, with 5 bases between. The V gene's germline CDR1 is LNHDA and CDR2 SQIVND (reference sequence). This CDR3 reads CASSDSYGYTF. The CDR3 bases are TGTGCCAGTAGTGACAGCTATGGCTACACCTTC.

The chain joins TRBV7-2 to TRBJ2-7; the D gene is possibly TRBD1 (5 bases). From germline, CDR1 is SGHTA and CDR2 FQGNSA. The CDR3 loop spans 17 amino acids. V was clipped by 1 base and J by 0 bases, with 16 bases between them. CDR3 sequence reads: CASSLGVKGSSSYEQYF. The CDR3 DNA sequence: TGTGCCAGCAGCTTAGGGGTAAAGGGGTCGAGCTCCTACGAGCAGTACTTC. Looking up the rest from reference TRBV7-2 and TRBJ2-7 gives the full variable domain: GAGVSQSPSNKVTEKGKDVELRCDPISGHTALYWYRQSLGQGLEFLIYFQGNSAPDKSGLPSDRFSAERTGGSVSTLTIQRTQQEDSAVYLCASSLGVKGSSSYEQYFGPGTRLTVT.

The chain joins TRBV5-1 to TRBJ2-3; 8 bases agree with TRBD1. This CDR3 is 13 amino acids long. Germline CDR1 and CDR2: SGHRS and YFSETQ. Trimming took 0 bases from V and 9 from J; bases not matched to a gene: 3. The CDR3 nucleotides read TGCGCCAGCAGCTTGGGGACAGGGAGAACGCAGTATTTT. This translates into CASSLGTGRTQYF. The variable domain in full, with the rest retrieved from reference TRBV5-1 and TRBJ2-3, is KAGVTQTPRYLIKTRGQQVTLSCSPISGHRSVSWYQQTPGQGLQFLFEYFSETQRNKGNFPGRFSGRQFSNSRSEMNVSTLELGDSALYLCASSLGTGRTQYFGPGTRLTVL.

The CDR3 nucleotides are TGTGCCAGCAGCTTCCGCGGATTGCGGAACACTGAAGCTTTCTTT. It specifies CASSFRGLRNTEAFF. This sequence joins TRBV7-9 and TRBJ1-1; unclear D gene. This CDR3 spans 15 amino acids. Germline V gene lookup returns CDR1 SEHNR and CDR2 FQNEAQ (reference sequence). Trimming took off 3 bases at V and 1 base at J, with 12 bases between the two ends.

The chain has TRBV7-9 and TRBJ1-6; possibly TRBD1 for D (5 bases). CDR1 is SEHNR, CDR2 FQNEAQ, per germline (reference sequence). This CDR3 has 16 amino acids. The V end was cut by 4 bases, the J end by 6 bases, with 16 bases between. The CDR3 region has the DNA TGTGCCAGCAGCTCCTCTATTGACAGCGTTAATTCACCCCTCCACTTT. Its translation: CASSSSIDSVNSPLHF.

V and J are TRBV10-3 and TRBJ2-7; 10 bases are shared with TRBD2. The CDR3 length is 16 residues. Germline lookup yields CDR1 ENHRY and CDR2 SYGVKD. The J segment lost 3 bases and the V segment lost 8 bases, leaving 13 bases of the junction unmatched. The CDR3 loop is CAIARASGSGDYEQYF. CDR3 nucleotide sequence: TGTGCCATCGCTCGGGCTAGCGGGAGTGGAGACTACGAGCAGTACTTC.

This chain uses TRBV6-1 with TRBJ2-7; TRBD1 agrees at 8 bases. V lost 2 bases, J lost 3 bases, and 9 bases stayed unmatched. The V gene's germline CDR1 is MNHNS and CDR2 SASEGT. This CDR3 is 16 amino acids long. The CDR3 loop is CASSEWGTGALYEQYF. In nucleotides, the CDR3 is TGTGCCAGCAGTGAATGGGGGACAGGTGCGCTCTACGAGCAGTACTTC.

This clone appeared a few times. This chain joins TRBV7-9 and TRBJ2-3; 9 bases line up with TRBD1. The J segment lost 6 bases and the V segment lost 1 base, leaving 5 bases of the junction unmatched. The length of the CDR3 is 15 residues. CDR1 and CDR2 (germline): SEHNR, FQNEAQ (reference sequence). CDR3 loop: CASSLGGQGIDTQYF. DNA of the CDR3: TGTGCCAGCAGCTTAGGGGGACAGGGTATTGATACGCAGTATTTT.

The gene calls are TRBV28 and TRBJ1-1; D gene ambiguous. Trimming removed 2 bases from V and 6 bases from J, with 16 bases in between. The CDR3 contains 15 residues. Germline V CDR1 and CDR2: MDHEN, SYDVKM. The CDR3 region has the DNA TGTGCCAGCAGTTTACCGAGAGCCATGAGCTCTGAAGCTTTCTTT. Its translation is CASSLPRAMSSEAFF.

This clone was counted a few times. This chain joins TRBV5-4 and TRBJ1-1; 9 bases agree with TRBD1. The CDR3 contains 14 residues. CDR1 SGHNT and CDR2 YYREEE come from the germline V gene (reference sequence). With 5 bases clipped from V and 4 bases from J, the junction kept 6 bases outside the gene matches. The CDR3 DNA sequence: TGTGCCAGCAGGAGCTCGACAGGGGGCACTGAAGCTTTCTTT. Protein product: CASRSSTGGTEAFF.

The chain recombines TRBV5-6 with TRBJ2-3; 10 nucleotides align to TRBD2. Germline assignment: CDR1 SGHDT and CDR2 YYEEEE. J gave up 4 bases and V 5 bases, and 7 bases lay outside the gene matches. The length of the CDR3 is 15 residues. The CDR3 bases are TGTGCCAGCAGGCCCACTAGCGGGACACCAGATACGCAGTATTTT. This codes for CASRPTSGTPDTQYF.

V is TRBV27 and J is TRBJ1-2, with unresolved D. The CDR3 extends over 10 amino acids. The germline V gene has CDR1 MNHEY and CDR2 SMNVEV (reference sequence). V lost 8 bases and J lost 5, with 6 bases in between. The CDR3, as DNA: TGTGCCAGCGAGTTGTATGGCTACACCTTC. Translation gives CASELYGYTF.

The V call is TRBV5-6, the J call TRBJ2-7; D might be TRBD2 (5 bases). V shed 2 bases and J shed 9 bases, with 12 bases lying between them. There are 12 residues in the CDR3. The V gene's germline CDR1 is SGHDT and CDR2 YYEEEE. The CDR3 coding sequence is TGTGCCAGCAGCTTTCGACTAACCCGGCAGTACTTC. This encodes CASSFRLTRQYF.

This clone was counted only a few times. V gene TRBV6-6 combines with J gene TRBJ1-5; 8 bases match TRBD1. The CDR3 consists of 16 residues. Per the germline V gene, CDR1 is MNHNY and CDR2 is SVGAGI (reference sequence). V gave up 8 bases and J gave up 1 base; unmatched junction bases: 10. The CDR3 DNA reads TGTGCCAGCTCGAGGACAGGGAGGGAAAGCAATCAGCCCCAGCATTTT. As protein: CASSRTGRESNQPQHF.

The chain is built from TRBV7-8 and TRBJ2-7; D might be TRBD2 (5 bases). Germline CDR1 and CDR2: SGHVS and FQNEAQ. CDR3 size: 16 residues. V lost 0 bases, J lost 7 bases, and 19 bases lay in between. CDR3 region: CASSLARGGLSWEQYF. The CDR3 DNA is TGTGCCAGCAGCTTAGCTCGTGGCGGGCTTAGTTGGGAGCAGTACTTC.

Worth noting for this clone: Other nucleotide sequences in the sample specify the same CDR3. The V gene is TRBV4-1, the J gene TRBJ1-5, with D possibly being TRBD1 (6 bases). V lost 4 bases and J lost 4, with 8 bases in between. Germline assignment: CDR1 MGHRA and CDR2 YSYEKL. The CDR3 spans 13 residues. The CDR3, as DNA: TGCGCCAGCAGCCTAACAGGGAATCAGCCCCAGCATTTT. Translation: CASSLTGNQPQHF.

The chain employs TRBV25-1 and TRBJ2-7; D is possibly TRBD1 (5 bases). This CDR3 contains 15 residues. CDR1 is MGHDK and CDR2 is SYGVNS in the germline V gene. V lost 3 bases to trimming and J lost 3 bases, with 15 bases between them. CDR3 nucleotides: TGTGCCAGCAGTGATGGGGCAGGTAAAATCTACGAGCAGTACTTC. Amino acids: CASSDGAGKIYEQYF.

This rearrangement joins TRBV4-2 to TRBJ2-6, with 8 bases that match TRBD1. Germline lookup yields CDR1 LGHNA and CDR2 YNFKEQ. The V gene end was trimmed by 4 bases and the J gene end by 0 bases; junction bases not matched to a gene: 11. CDR3 length equals 19 residues. CDR3 sequence: CASSLATGAFSSGANVLTF. CDR3 sequence (DNA): TGTGCCAGCAGCCTAGCGACAGGGGCCTTCTCCTCTGGGGCCAACGTCCTGACTTTC.

This chain uses TRBV18 with TRBJ2-5; 10 bases fit TRBD2. The DNA end is a closer match to TRBJ2-7, so the J assignment may be wrong. Per germline, CDR1 KGHSH and CDR2 LQKENI. The CDR3 is 15 amino acids. The CDR3 is CASSRNSGRTYEQYF. CDR3 coding DNA: TGTGCCAGCTCCCGCAATAGCGGGAGGACCTACGAGCAGTACTTC.

The chain employs TRBV13 and TRBJ2-4; a possible D gene is TRBD1 (5 bases). Between the trimmed V and J ends, which lost 0 bases and 9 bases, there was a span of 12 bases. Germline V gene lookup returns CDR1 PRHDT and CDR2 FYEKMQ (reference sequence). The CDR3 length is 14 residues. The CDR3 DNA is TGTGCCAGCAGCTTAGGCCAAGGGGCCGTCATTCAGTACTTC. It specifies CASSLGQGAVIQYF. The full variable domain, its missing parts supplied by reference TRBV13 and TRBJ2-4, is AAGVIQSPRHLIKEKRETATLKCYPIPRHDTVYWYQQGPGQDPQFLISFYEKMQSDKGSIPDRFSAQQFSDYHSELNMSSLELGDSALYFCASSLGQGAVIQYFGAGTRLSVL.

The J gene is TRBJ2-7, the V gene TRBV29-1; D may be TRBD1 (6 bases). The V gene lost 4 bases and the J gene lost 5 bases, with 9 bases spanning the gap. Looked up from germline, CDR1 is SQVTM and CDR2 is ANQGSEA. CDR3 length: 11 residues. The CDR3 loop is CSVVDSDEQYF. Here the CDR3 DNA reads TGCAGCGTTGTGGACAGTGACGAGCAGTACTTC.

The rearrangement links TRBV7-9 to TRBJ1-5; D unresolved. V lost 1 base to trimming and J lost 9 bases, with 7 bases between them. The CDR3 covers 12 residues. CDR1 and CDR2 from the germline V gene are SEHNR and FQNEAQ (reference sequence). CDR3 amino acids: CASSLVGRPQHF. Here the CDR3 DNA reads TGTGCCAGCAGCTTAGTCGGGAGGCCCCAGCATTTT. The variable domain in full, with the rest retrieved from reference TRBV7-9 and TRBJ1-5, is DTGVSQNPRHKITKRGQNVTFRCDPISEHNRLYWYRQTLGQGPEFLTYFQNEAQLEKSRLLSDRFSAERPKGSFSTLEIQRTEQGDSAMYLCASSLVGRPQHFGDGTRLSIL.

The J gene is TRBJ2-1, the V gene TRBV20-1; no clear D. Trimming cost V 3 bases and J 12 bases, with 9 bases left between them. The germline gives CDR1 DFQATT, CDR2 SNEGSKA (reference sequence). This CDR3 has 10 amino acids. The CDR3 here is CSARYDRQFF. The CDR3 DNA is TGCAGTGCTAGGTACGATAGGCAGTTCTTC.

DNA for the CDR3: TGTGCCAGTAGTGGGGGAGGCAGATCGACCTCCTACGAGCAGTACTTC. Translating gives CASSGGGRSTSYEQYF. The chain recombines TRBV19 with TRBJ2-7, with D possibly TRBD2 on 6 matching bases. V lost 5 bases and J 0 bases, leaving 17 bases between the germline ends. Germline-derived CDR1 and CDR2 are LNHDA and SQIVND (reference sequence). This CDR3 has 16 amino acids.

This chain links TRBV2 with TRBJ1-2; 8 nucleotides match TRBD1. V gave up 6 bases and J gave up 8 bases; unmatched junction bases: 5. This CDR3 has 12 amino acids. Germline V gives CDR1 SNHLY, CDR2 FYNNEI. The CDR3 loop is CASRDGQGGYTF. Written as DNA, the CDR3 is TGTGCCAGCAGAGACGGACAGGGAGGCTACACCTTC.

The chain links TRBV5-4 to TRBJ1-1, with unresolved D. V was shortened by 4 bases and J by 3 bases, with 16 bases between the two germline ends. The CDR3 spans 15 residues. Germline V lookup: CDR1 SGHNT, CDR2 YYREEE (reference sequence). This CDR3 reads CASSTTTGWDTEAFF. CDR3 DNA sequence: TGTGCCAGCAGCACCACTACCGGGTGGGACACTGAAGCTTTCTTT.

The chain employs TRBV27 and TRBJ1-1; D is perhaps TRBD1 (5 bases). Germline V CDR1 and CDR2: MNHEY, SMNVEV (reference sequence). V was clipped by 0 bases and J by 3 bases, with 11 bases between them. The CDR3 loop spans 15 amino acids. The CDR3 bases are TGTGCCAGCAGTTTATCGTTGGGGGGGGACACTGAAGCTTTCTTT. Its translation is CASSLSLGGDTEAFF.

The chain joins TRBV28 to TRBJ1-1, with 7 positions matching TRBD1. Trimming removed 5 bases from V and 0 bases from J; junction bases left unmatched: 3. The CDR3 is 14 residues long. Per germline, CDR1 MDHEN and CDR2 SYDVKM. Here the CDR3 reads CASSRQGVNTEAFF. CDR3 bases: TGTGCCAGCAGTCGGCAGGGGGTGAACACTGAAGCTTTCTTT.

About this clone: An end of the junction does not agree with germline; a read error may underlie this. The J gene is TRBJ1-1, the V gene TRBV7-9; 11 nucleotides agree with TRBD1. This CDR3 contains 16 residues. Germline CDR1 and CDR2: SEHNR and FQNEAQ (reference sequence). The CDR3 DNA sequence: TGTTCCAGCAGCATCCGGACAGGGGGCGTGAACACTGAAGCTTTCTTT. This encodes CSSSIRTGGVNTEAFF.

In this sample, this clone turned up a few times. This chain connects TRBV4-1 to TRBJ2-2, with D perhaps TRBD2 (6 bases). The CDR3 covers 16 residues. CDR1 and CDR2 (germline): MGHRA, YSYEKL. Trimming took off 2 bases at V and 6 bases at J, with 16 bases between the two ends. The CDR3 DNA sequence: TGCGCCAGCAGCCAATGGGGGGTTTCTCTGGCCGGGGAGCTGTTTTTT. This gives the protein CASSQWGVSLAGELFF.

This clone was counted between two and nine times. This chain connects TRBV5-5 to TRBJ2-7; 9 bases agree with TRBD1. The CDR3 covers 15 residues. J gave up 0 bases and V 3 bases, and 4 bases lay outside the gene matches. Germline loops: CDR1 SGHKS, CDR2 YYEKEE (reference sequence). The CDR3 protein is CASSSGTGISYEQYF. DNA of the CDR3: TGTGCCAGCAGCTCCGGGACAGGGATCTCCTACGAGCAGTACTTC.